This paragraph reports one T cell receptor (beta chain). Its antigen is not known. The data belong to a study of OX40 agonist ivuxolimab in advanced cancers. Turning to the study itself: An agonistic human IgG2 monoclonal antibody against OX40 (CD134) was given. One hepatocellular carcinoma and a couple of cutaneous melanoma patients partially responded.

CDR1 and CDR2 from the germline V gene are LNHNV and YYDKDF (reference sequence). The CDR3 spans 19 residues. V gave up 0 bases and J gave up 5 bases, with 24 bases separating them. Sequenced by immunoSEQ multiplex PCR; TCRdb stores in-frame clones only, minus some. The sample has roughly 40,000 clones, more than 75% seen once. The study, taken as a whole, reports: Partial responders dosed at 0.1-3.0 mg/kg displayed clonal expansion ranking among the lowest.

This chain uses TRBV15 with TRBJ2-3, with D possibly TRBD2 on 5 matching bases. The receptor was isolated from an adult with an advanced solid tumor such as melanoma, head and neck, liver or kidney cancer. The sequenced sample was CD4+ or CD8+ T cells sorted from blood, obtained in a trial of the OX40 agonist ivuxolimab. The CDR3 bases are TGTGCCACCAGCAGAGAAAGGGCCGGGCGGGCGAGGGTCGAAGATACGCAGTATTTT. This gives the protein CATSRERAGRARVEDTQYF.